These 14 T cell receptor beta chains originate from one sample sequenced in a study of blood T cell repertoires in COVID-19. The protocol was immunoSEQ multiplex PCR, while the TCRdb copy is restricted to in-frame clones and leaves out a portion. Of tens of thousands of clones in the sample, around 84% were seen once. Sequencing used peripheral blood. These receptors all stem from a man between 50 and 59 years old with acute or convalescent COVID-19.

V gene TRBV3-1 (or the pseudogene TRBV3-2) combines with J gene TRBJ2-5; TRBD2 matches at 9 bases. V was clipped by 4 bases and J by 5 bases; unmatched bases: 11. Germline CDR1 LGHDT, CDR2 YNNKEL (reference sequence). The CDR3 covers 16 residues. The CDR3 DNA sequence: TGTGCCAGCAGCCTGGTCAGCGGGAGGTCCAGGGAGACCCAGTACTTC. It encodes CASSLVSGRSRETQYF.

The CDR3 DNA reads TGTGCCCTCGCTGCGGGAGCGGGGACAATTTACGAGCAGTACTTC. Translating it yields CALAAGAGTIYEQYF. The V call is TRBV10-3, the J call TRBJ2-7, with D possibly matching TRBD2 (7 bases). The germline CDR1 and CDR2 sequences are ENHRY and SYGVKD. With 11 bases removed from V and 4 bases from J, the gap between germline ends came to 24 bases. The CDR3 extends over 15 amino acids.

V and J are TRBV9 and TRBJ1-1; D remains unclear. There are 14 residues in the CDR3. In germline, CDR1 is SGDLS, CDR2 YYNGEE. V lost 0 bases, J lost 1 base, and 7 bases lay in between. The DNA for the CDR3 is TGTGCCAGCAGCGTAGGGCATCAGAACACTGAAGCTTTCTTT. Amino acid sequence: CASSVGHQNTEAFF.

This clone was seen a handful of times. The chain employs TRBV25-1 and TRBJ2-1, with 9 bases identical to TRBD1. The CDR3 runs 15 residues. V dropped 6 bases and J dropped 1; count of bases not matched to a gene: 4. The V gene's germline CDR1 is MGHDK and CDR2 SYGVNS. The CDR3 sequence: CASSAGTGSYNEQFF. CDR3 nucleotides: TGTGCCAGCAGCGCCGGGACAGGGTCCTACAATGAGCAGTTCTTC.

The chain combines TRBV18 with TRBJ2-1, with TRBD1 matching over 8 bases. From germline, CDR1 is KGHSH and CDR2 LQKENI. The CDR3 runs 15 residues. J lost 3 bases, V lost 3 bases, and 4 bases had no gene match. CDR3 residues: CASSPGQGGYNEQFF. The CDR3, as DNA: TGTGCCAGCTCACCCGGACAGGGTGGCTACAATGAGCAGTTCTTC.

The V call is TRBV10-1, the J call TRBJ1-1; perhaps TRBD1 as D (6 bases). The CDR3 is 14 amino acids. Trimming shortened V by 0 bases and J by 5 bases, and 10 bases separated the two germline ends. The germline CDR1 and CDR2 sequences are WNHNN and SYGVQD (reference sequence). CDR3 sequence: CASSESQGWTEAFF. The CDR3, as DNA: TGCGCCAGCAGTGAGTCACAGGGATGGACTGAAGCTTTCTTT.

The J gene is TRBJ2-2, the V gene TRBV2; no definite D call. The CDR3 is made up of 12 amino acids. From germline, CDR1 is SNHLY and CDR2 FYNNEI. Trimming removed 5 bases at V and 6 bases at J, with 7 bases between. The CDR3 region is CASSLGAGELFF. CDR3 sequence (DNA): TGTGCCAGCAGTCTAGGAGCCGGGGAGCTGTTTTTT.

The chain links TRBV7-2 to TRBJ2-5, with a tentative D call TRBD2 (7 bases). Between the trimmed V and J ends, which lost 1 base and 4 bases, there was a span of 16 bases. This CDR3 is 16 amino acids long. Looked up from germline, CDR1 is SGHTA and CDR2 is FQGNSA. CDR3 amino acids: CASSLVFSGGRETQYF. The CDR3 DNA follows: TGTGCCAGCAGCTTAGTATTCTCGGGGGGCCGAGAGACCCAGTACTTC.

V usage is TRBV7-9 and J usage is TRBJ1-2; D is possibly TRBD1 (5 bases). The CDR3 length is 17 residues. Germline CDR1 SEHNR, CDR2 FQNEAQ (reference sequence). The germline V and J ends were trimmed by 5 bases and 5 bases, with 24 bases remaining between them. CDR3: CASSRLSGVTVIYGYTF. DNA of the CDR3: TGTGCCAGCAGCAGATTATCGGGGGTTACGGTAATTTATGGCTACACCTTC.

The CDR3 loop reads CASSLRQGNTGELFF. The CDR3 nucleotides read TGTGCCAGCAGTTTAAGACAGGGGAACACCGGGGAGCTGTTTTTT. The J gene is TRBJ2-2, the V gene TRBV28; TRBD1 agrees at 7 bases. This CDR3 has 15 residues. Per germline, CDR1 MDHEN and CDR2 SYDVKM. Losses at the gene ends were 2 bases for V and 1 base for J; bases not matched to a gene: 1.

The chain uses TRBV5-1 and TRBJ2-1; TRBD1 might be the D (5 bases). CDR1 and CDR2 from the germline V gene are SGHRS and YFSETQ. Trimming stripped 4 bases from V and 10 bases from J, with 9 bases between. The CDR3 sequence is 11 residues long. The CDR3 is CASSLNREQFF. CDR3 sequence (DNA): TGCGCCAGCAGCCTCAACAGGGAGCAGTTCTTC.

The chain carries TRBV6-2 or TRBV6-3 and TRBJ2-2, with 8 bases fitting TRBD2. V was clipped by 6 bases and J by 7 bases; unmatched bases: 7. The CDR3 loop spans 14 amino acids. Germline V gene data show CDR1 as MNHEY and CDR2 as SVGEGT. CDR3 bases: TGTGCCAGCAGCCTTAGCGGGGCCGGCGGGGAGCTGTTTTTT. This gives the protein CASSLSGAGGELFF.

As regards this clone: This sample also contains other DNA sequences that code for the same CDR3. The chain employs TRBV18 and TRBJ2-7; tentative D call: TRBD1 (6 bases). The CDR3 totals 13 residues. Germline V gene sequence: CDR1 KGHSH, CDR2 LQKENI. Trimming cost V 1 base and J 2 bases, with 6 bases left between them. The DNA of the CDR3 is TGTGCCAGCTCACCACAGGGGGCCTACGAGCAGTACTTC. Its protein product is CASSPQGAYEQYF.

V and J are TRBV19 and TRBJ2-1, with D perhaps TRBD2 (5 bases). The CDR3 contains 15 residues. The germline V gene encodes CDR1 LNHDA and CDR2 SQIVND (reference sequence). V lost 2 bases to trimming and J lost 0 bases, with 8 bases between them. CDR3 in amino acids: CASSITDYSYNEQFF. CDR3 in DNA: TGTGCCAGTAGTATAACAGACTACTCCTACAATGAGCAGTTCTTC.